Reported below is one T cell receptor (beta chain). Its antigen is unknown. The data originate from a study of circulating and synovial CD4+ cells in juvenile arthritis. Generated by immunoSEQ multiplex PCR, the TCRdb table keeps only in-frame clones and is missing some. The top ten clones hold less than 0.75% of a sample with about 16,000 clones, approximately 90% of them seen once. V shed 0 bases and J shed 0 bases, with 14 bases lying between them. The CDR3 runs to 18 residues. Germline loops: CDR1 SGHAT, CDR2 FQNNGV. Whole-study findings and limits: Traditional Vbeta family usage analysis missed the pathogenic-like versus bulk difference. Compared with bulk blood, circulating pathogenic-like lymphocytes shared substantially more CDR3 sequences with synovial T cells. Measured synovium overlap likely understates the true shared repertoire.

Input material: CD4+ T cells from blood. The gene calls are TRBV11-2 and TRBJ1-4; TRBD1 is a possible D gene (5 bases). The TCR was taken from a human donor with juvenile idiopathic arthritis. The CDR3 reads CASSLDWVQGSTNEKLFF. DNA for the CDR3: TGTGCCAGCAGCTTAGATTGGGTGCAGGGTTCAACTAATGAAAAACTGTTTTTT.